A selection of T cell receptor beta chains follows, all from one sample in a study. TCRdb re-analysed the 5' RACE reads in MiXCR, keeping a single row per CDR3 protein. This sample has 40,000 to 55,000 distinct CDR3 sequences, with about a fifth found just once. The source material was Tregs sorted from a lymph node. The receptors were gathered from a female donor with breast cancer. CDR3s include the opening cysteine and the closing phenylalanine or tryptophan. D genes are given only for firm matches. A clone size is listed for some rows: how often the clone was seen (once, few, many), or a class if it is expanded.

v_call: TRBV3-1
clone_size: NA
j_call: TRBJ2-3
d_call: NA
cdr3_nt: TGTGCCAGCAGCCCTCACGACCGCACAGATACGCAGTATTTT
cdr3_aa: CASSPHDRTDTQYF

v_call: TRBV20-1
clone_size: many
j_call: TRBJ1-1
d_call: NA
cdr3_nt: TGCAGTGCTAGAGAAGGAGGGACTGAAGCTTTCTTT
cdr3_aa: CSAREGGTEAFF

v_call: TRBV20-1
clone_size: many
j_call: TRBJ2-7
d_call: NA
cdr3_nt: TGCAGTGCTAGTCTGCGGGTAGGCTCCTACGAGCAGTACTTC
cdr3_aa: CSASLRVGSYEQYF

v_call: TRBV7-8
clone_size: many
j_call: TRBJ2-1
d_call: NA
cdr3_nt: TGTGCCAGCAGCTACCCCACGGGACACGTCAATGAGCAGTTCTTC
cdr3_aa: CASSYPTGHVNEQFF

v_call: TRBV24-1
clone_size: NA
j_call: TRBJ1-5
d_call: TRBD1
cdr3_nt: TGTGCCACCAGTGATTCGACAGGGCGAGCGGATCAGCCCCAGCATTTT
cdr3_aa: CATSDSTGRADQPQHF

v_call: TRBV6-5
clone_size: NA
j_call: TRBJ1-4
d_call: NA
cdr3_nt: TGTGCCAGCAGTTACTGGTCCCAGCGCGAGATAAAACTGTTTTTT
cdr3_aa: CASSYWSQREIKLFF

v_call: TRBV5-1
clone_size: many
j_call: TRBJ2-1
d_call: TRBD2
cdr3_nt: TGCGCCAGCAGCCGGACTAGCGGGAGAGGTGAGCAGTTCTTC
cdr3_aa: CASSRTSGRGEQFF

v_call: TRBV28
clone_size: NA
j_call: TRBJ2-7
d_call: NA
cdr3_nt: TGTGCCAGCAGCAGGACAGCTCCCTACGAGCAGTACTTC
cdr3_aa: CASSRTAPYEQYF

v_call: TRBV2
clone_size: NA
j_call: TRBJ1-5
d_call: TRBD1
cdr3_nt: TGTGCCAGCAAGGGACAGGGTTTACAGCCCCAGCATTTT
cdr3_aa: CASKGQGLQPQHF

v_call: TRBV6-1
clone_size: NA
j_call: TRBJ2-1
d_call: NA
cdr3_nt: TGTGCCAGCAGTGAAGGATATTTAGTTCTCAATGAGCAGTTCTTC
cdr3_aa: CASSEGYLVLNEQFF

v_call: TRBV4-2
clone_size: NA
j_call: TRBJ2-1
d_call: TRBD2
cdr3_nt: TGTGCCAGCAGCCGGGGGACTAGCGGGGGGAATGAGCAGTTCTTC
cdr3_aa: CASSRGTSGGNEQFF

v_call: TRBV5-1
clone_size: few
j_call: TRBJ2-7
d_call: NA
cdr3_nt: TGCGCCAGCAGTTTGACTATCGACTCCTACGAGCAGTACTTC
cdr3_aa: CASSLTIDSYEQYF

v_call: TRBV10-2
clone_size: few
j_call: TRBJ2-7
d_call: TRBD2
cdr3_nt: TGCGCCACAGGGACGGGACTAGCGGGATACGAGCAGTACTTC
cdr3_aa: CATGTGLAGYEQYF

v_call: TRBV28
clone_size: many
j_call: TRBJ2-7
d_call: TRBD2
cdr3_nt: TGTGCCAGCAGTTTTGGAACTAGCGGAACCTACGAGCAGTACTTC
cdr3_aa: CASSFGTSGTYEQYF

v_call: TRBV4-1
clone_size: many
j_call: TRBJ1-1
d_call: NA
cdr3_nt: TGCGCCAGCAGCCAAATAGCCGCCGCTGAAGCTTTCTTT
cdr3_aa: CASSQIAAAEAFF

v_call: TRBV10-2
clone_size: NA
j_call: TRBJ2-7
d_call: TRBD1
cdr3_nt: TGCGCCAGCTCCGGACAGGGCTACGAGCAGTACTTC
cdr3_aa: CASSGQGYEQYF

v_call: TRBV3-1
clone_size: NA
j_call: TRBJ1-5
d_call: NA
cdr3_nt: TGTGCCAGCATTGCCCAGGTGACGGGCAATCAGCCCCAGCATTTT
cdr3_aa: CASIAQVTGNQPQHF

v_call: TRBV20-1
clone_size: NA
j_call: TRBJ1-5
d_call: TRBD1
cdr3_nt: TGCAGTGCGGATCACAGGGGAGTGGATCAGCCCCAGCATTTT
cdr3_aa: CSADHRGVDQPQHF

v_call: TRBV28
clone_size: many
j_call: TRBJ1-5
d_call: NA
cdr3_nt: TGTGCCAGCAGCCTCTCAGAGGGAAACAATCAGCCCCAGCATTTT
cdr3_aa: CASSLSEGNNQPQHF

v_call: TRBV5-1
clone_size: NA
j_call: TRBJ2-1
d_call: TRBD2
cdr3_nt: TGCGCCAGCAGCTTGGGGACTAGCGTCTACAATGAGCAGTTCTTC
cdr3_aa: CASSLGTSVYNEQFF

v_call: TRBV4-2
clone_size: NA
j_call: TRBJ2-1
d_call: NA
cdr3_nt: TGTGCCAGCAGCCACCCGGGACGCAGGGACAATGAGCAGTTCTTC
cdr3_aa: CASSHPGRRDNEQFF

v_call: TRBV28
clone_size: NA
j_call: TRBJ2-2
d_call: NA
cdr3_nt: TGTGCCATCCTAGGGTCCGGGGAGCTGTTTTTT
cdr3_aa: CAILGSGELFF

v_call: TRBV5-1
clone_size: few
j_call: TRBJ2-5
d_call: NA
cdr3_nt: TGCGCCAGCAGCTTGACCCAAGAGACCCAGTACTTC
cdr3_aa: CASSLTQETQYF

v_call: TRBV28
clone_size: few
j_call: TRBJ1-3
d_call: NA
cdr3_nt: TGTGCCAGCAGCCTTGTCGTGGGGTCTGGAAACACCATATATTTT
cdr3_aa: CASSLVVGSGNTIYF

v_call: TRBV13
clone_size: many
j_call: TRBJ2-5
d_call: NA
cdr3_nt: TGTGCCAGCAGCCACGACATGGCGGGAGAGACCCAGTACTTC
cdr3_aa: CASSHDMAGETQYF

v_call: TRBV5-1
clone_size: many
j_call: TRBJ2-1
d_call: NA
cdr3_nt: TGCGCCAGCAGCTTGGTATTATCCAATGAGCAGTTCTTC
cdr3_aa: CASSLVLSNEQFF

v_call: TRBV4-1
clone_size: many
j_call: TRBJ2-3
d_call: TRBD1
cdr3_nt: TGCGCCAGCAGCCCCTATTCGGCAGACAGGGTAACAGATACGCAGTATTTT
cdr3_aa: CASSPYSADRVTDTQYF

v_call: TRBV5-1
clone_size: few
j_call: TRBJ2-7
d_call: NA
cdr3_nt: TGCGCCAGCAGCTCCTACCTTTCGGCGGGTAAGGACGAGCAGTACTTC
cdr3_aa: CASSSYLSAGKDEQYF

v_call: TRBV6-1
clone_size: many
j_call: TRBJ2-1
d_call: NA
cdr3_nt: TGTGCCAGCAGTGAAATGAGCGGAGCGCCCGGTGAGCAGTTCTTC
cdr3_aa: CASSEMSGAPGEQFF

v_call: TRBV3-1
clone_size: NA
j_call: TRBJ2-1
d_call: NA
cdr3_nt: TGTGCCAGCAGCCAACACACGAGAGCGGCCACCGACTCCTACAATGAGCAGTCCTTC
cdr3_aa: CASSQHTRAATDSYNEQSF

v_call: TRBV30
clone_size: once
j_call: TRBJ2-7
d_call: NA
cdr3_nt: TGTGCCTGGAGCAAGGGACTTAACTGCGAGCAGTACTTC
cdr3_aa: CAWSKGLNCEQYF

v_call: TRBV9
clone_size: NA
j_call: TRBJ2-1
d_call: NA
cdr3_nt: TGTGCCAGCAGCGTAGTGGGGATCCGTATTGAGCAGTTCTTC
cdr3_aa: CASSVVGIRIEQFF

v_call: TRBV3-1
clone_size: few
j_call: TRBJ2-3
d_call: TRBD2
cdr3_nt: TGTGCCAGCAGCCAAGGGTGGACTAGCGTAGCCACAGATACGCAGTATTTT
cdr3_aa: CASSQGWTSVATDTQYF

v_call: TRBV5-1
clone_size: NA
j_call: TRBJ2-2
d_call: NA
cdr3_nt: TGCGCCAGCAGCTTGGCCGGGAGCTCGGCCGGGGAGCTGTTTTTT
cdr3_aa: CASSLAGSSAGELFF

v_call: TRBV27
clone_size: NA
j_call: TRBJ2-1
d_call: NA
cdr3_nt: TGTGCCACTTCGTCCGGTGGGTACTCCAATGAGCAGTTCTTC
cdr3_aa: CATSSGGYSNEQFF

v_call: TRBV4-1
clone_size: few
j_call: TRBJ2-1
d_call: NA
cdr3_nt: TGCGCCAGCAGCCACGCCTGGGGGGGGCCGCCATACAATGAGCAGTTCTTC
cdr3_aa: CASSHAWGGPPYNEQFF

v_call: TRBV6-1
clone_size: many
j_call: TRBJ1-1
d_call: NA
cdr3_nt: TGTGCCAGCAGTGTCGGAGGGTTCACTGAAGCTTTCTTT
cdr3_aa: CASSVGGFTEAFF

v_call: TRBV5-1
clone_size: NA
j_call: TRBJ2-3
d_call: TRBD2
cdr3_nt: TGCGCCAGCAGCTACGAGTCTAGCGGGGCACCACCTAGCACAGATACGCAGTATTTT
cdr3_aa: CASSYESSGAPPSTDTQYF

v_call: TRBV7-8
clone_size: few
j_call: TRBJ1-2
d_call: NA
cdr3_nt: TGTGCCAGCAGCGGCTACGGCATTGACTATGGCTACACCTTC
cdr3_aa: CASSGYGIDYGYTF

v_call: TRBV9
clone_size: NA
j_call: TRBJ2-3
d_call: TRBD2
cdr3_nt: TGTGCCAGCACCACGGGGTCTAGCGGGAGGAATACGCAGTATTTT
cdr3_aa: CASTTGSSGRNTQYF

v_call: TRBV28
clone_size: NA
j_call: TRBJ2-5
d_call: NA
cdr3_nt: TGTGCCAGCAGTACCGTGGGAGGCGGAGAGACCCAGTACTTC
cdr3_aa: CASSTVGGGETQYF

v_call: TRBV28
clone_size: few
j_call: TRBJ2-1
d_call: TRBD1
cdr3_nt: TGTGCCAGCAGTTATCCGGGACAGGGAGACAATGAGCAGTTCTTC
cdr3_aa: CASSYPGQGDNEQFF

v_call: TRBV6-5
clone_size: many
j_call: TRBJ2-1
d_call: NA
cdr3_nt: TGTGCCAGCAGTACCAGCGGGACACCTTACAATGAGCAGTTCTTC
cdr3_aa: CASSTSGTPYNEQFF

v_call: TRBV7-9
clone_size: many
j_call: TRBJ2-1
d_call: NA
cdr3_nt: TGTGCCAGCAGCTTAGCAGGTTTTGCCTACAATGAGCAGTTCTTC
cdr3_aa: CASSLAGFAYNEQFF

v_call: TRBV12-3/TRBV12-4
clone_size: many
j_call: TRBJ2-1
d_call: TRBD1
cdr3_nt: TGTGCCAGCAGCGGCCTGGGGACAGGGCCCTACAATGAGCAGTTCTTC
cdr3_aa: CASSGLGTGPYNEQFF

v_call: TRBV20-1
clone_size: NA
j_call: TRBJ2-3
d_call: NA
cdr3_nt: TGCAGTGCAGAGCAGGGGAGAAAGATCACAGATACGCAGTATTTT
cdr3_aa: CSAEQGRKITDTQYF

v_call: TRBV20-1
clone_size: many
j_call: TRBJ1-4
d_call: TRBD1
cdr3_nt: TGCAGTGCCCGGCCGGGACAGGGGCCGGGTGAAAAACTGTTTTTT
cdr3_aa: CSARPGQGPGEKLFF

v_call: TRBV5-6
clone_size: NA
j_call: TRBJ2-3
d_call: TRBD2
cdr3_nt: TGTGCCAGCAGCTCTCAGCGGGAATTTGTAACAGATACGCAGTATTTT
cdr3_aa: CASSSQREFVTDTQYF

v_call: TRBV7-3
clone_size: NA
j_call: TRBJ2-5
d_call: NA
cdr3_nt: TGTGCCAGCAGCTTAATTCCACAAGAGACCCAGTACTTC
cdr3_aa: CASSLIPQETQYF

v_call: TRBV20-1
clone_size: many
j_call: TRBJ1-2
d_call: NA
cdr3_nt: TGCAGTGCTCCGGGGATCGATGGCTACACCTTC
cdr3_aa: CSAPGIDGYTF

v_call: TRBV5-1
clone_size: few
j_call: TRBJ2-1
d_call: NA
cdr3_nt: TGCGCCAGCAGCTCCCCAAGCTCCTACAATGAGCAGTTCTTC
cdr3_aa: CASSSPSSYNEQFF

v_call: TRBV6-1
clone_size: medium-sized
j_call: TRBJ1-5
d_call: NA
cdr3_nt: TGTGCCAGCAGCCTTGGACAGTCCCATCAGCCCCAGCATTTT
cdr3_aa: CASSLGQSHQPQHF

v_call: TRBV27
clone_size: NA
j_call: TRBJ1-1
d_call: TRBD1
cdr3_nt: TGTGCCAGCAGGGGACTCATACCCCGGGACAGGGGATCGAACACTGAAGCTTTCTTT
cdr3_aa: CASRGLIPRDRGSNTEAFF

v_call: TRBV7-6
clone_size: many
j_call: TRBJ2-5
d_call: TRBD1
cdr3_nt: TGTGCCAGCAGCTTAGTGACAGGGGGCATGGAGACCCAGTACTTC
cdr3_aa: CASSLVTGGMETQYF